This TCR beta chain was identified during a study of blood T cell repertoires in COVID-19. Study-level information: The United States, Italy and Spain provided the acute and convalescent COVID-19 samples.

The V gene's germline CDR1 is LNHDA and CDR2 SQIVND (reference sequence). V was cut by 2 bases and J by 8 bases, with 13 bases left in between. This CDR3 has 14 residues. Individuals aged roughly 18 to 95 years were recruited from 20 to 25 US areas. Clinical history as reported by participants underpinned cohort assignment. The data were produced by immunoSEQ multiplex PCR, yet TCRdb's version contains in-frame clones alone and is incomplete. The table lists roughly 290,000 clones, 80% to 90% of them singletons, with over 2% in the top ten. The sample consisted of PBMCs or T cells enriched from blood (not recorded which). V gene TRBV19 combines with J gene TRBJ2-1; maybe TRBD1 (6 bases). The TCR originated in a man younger than 40 who had recovered from COVID-19. CDR3 region: CASSIRQVGDEQFF. The CDR3 DNA is TGTGCCAGTAGTATACGACAGGTGGGGGATGAGCAGTTCTTC.